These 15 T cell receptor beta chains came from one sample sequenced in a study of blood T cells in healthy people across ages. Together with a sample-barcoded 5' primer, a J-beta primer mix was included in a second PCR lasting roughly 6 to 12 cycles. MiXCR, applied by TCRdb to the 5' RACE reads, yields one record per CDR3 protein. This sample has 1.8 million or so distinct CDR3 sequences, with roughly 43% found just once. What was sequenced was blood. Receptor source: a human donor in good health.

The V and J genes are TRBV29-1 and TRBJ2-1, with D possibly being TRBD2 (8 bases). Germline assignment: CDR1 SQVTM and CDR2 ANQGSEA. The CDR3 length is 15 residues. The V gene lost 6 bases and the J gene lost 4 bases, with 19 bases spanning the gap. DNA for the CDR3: TGCAGCGTAAAACGGACTAGCAGGGGGTACAATGAGCAGTTCTTC. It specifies CSVKRTSRGYNEQFF.

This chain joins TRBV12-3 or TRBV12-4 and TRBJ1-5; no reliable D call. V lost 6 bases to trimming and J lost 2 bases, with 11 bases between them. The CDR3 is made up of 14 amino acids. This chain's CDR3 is CASRFSGGNQPQHF. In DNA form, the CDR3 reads TGTGCCAGCAGATTCTCGGGCGGCAATCAGCCCCAGCATTTT.

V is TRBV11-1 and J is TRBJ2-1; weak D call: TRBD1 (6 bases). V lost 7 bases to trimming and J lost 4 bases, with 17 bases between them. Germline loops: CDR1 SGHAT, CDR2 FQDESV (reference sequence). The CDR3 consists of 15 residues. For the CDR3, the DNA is TGTGCCAGCATCAAGGAGACAGGACGGTACAATGAGCAGTTCTTC. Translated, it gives CASIKETGRYNEQFF.

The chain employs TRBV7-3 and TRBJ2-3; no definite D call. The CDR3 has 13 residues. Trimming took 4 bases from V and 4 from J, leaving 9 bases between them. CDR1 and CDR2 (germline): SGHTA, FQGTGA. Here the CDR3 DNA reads TGTGCCAGCAGCTCTTACGTGGCAGATACGCAGTATTTT. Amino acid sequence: CASSSYVADTQYF.

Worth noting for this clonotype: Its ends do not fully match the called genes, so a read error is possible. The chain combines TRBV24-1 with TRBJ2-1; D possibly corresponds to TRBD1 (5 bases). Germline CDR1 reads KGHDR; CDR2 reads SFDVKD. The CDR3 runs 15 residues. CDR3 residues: CATSDYRQGRNEQFF. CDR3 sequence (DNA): TGCGCCACCAGTGATTATCGCCAGGGTAGGAATGAGCAGTTCTTC.

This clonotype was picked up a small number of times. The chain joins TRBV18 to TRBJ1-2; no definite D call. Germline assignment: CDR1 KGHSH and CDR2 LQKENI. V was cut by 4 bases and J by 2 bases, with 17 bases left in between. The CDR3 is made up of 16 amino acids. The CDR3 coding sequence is TGTGCCAGCTCACATACGGCTCTCAGGCAAAACTATGGCTACACCTTC. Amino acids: CASSHTALRQNYGYTF.

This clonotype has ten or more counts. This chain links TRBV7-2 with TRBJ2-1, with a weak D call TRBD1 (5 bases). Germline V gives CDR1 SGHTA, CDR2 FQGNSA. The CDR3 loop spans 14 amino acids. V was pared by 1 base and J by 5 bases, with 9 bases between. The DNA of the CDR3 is TGTGCCAGCAGCTTAGTAGGCAGGGACAATGAGCAGTTCTTC. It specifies CASSLVGRDNEQFF.

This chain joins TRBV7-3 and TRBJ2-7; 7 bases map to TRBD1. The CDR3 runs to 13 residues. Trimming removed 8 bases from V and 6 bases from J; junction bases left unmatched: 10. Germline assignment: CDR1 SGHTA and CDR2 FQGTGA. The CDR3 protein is CASGPTGDGEQYF. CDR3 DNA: TGTGCCAGCGGCCCTACAGGGGATGGCGAGCAGTACTTC.

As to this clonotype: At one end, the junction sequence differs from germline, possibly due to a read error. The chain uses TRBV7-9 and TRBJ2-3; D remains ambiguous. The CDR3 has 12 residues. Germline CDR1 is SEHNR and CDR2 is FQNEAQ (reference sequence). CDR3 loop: CSSSLVADTQYF. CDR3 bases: TGTTCCAGCAGCTTAGTGGCTGATACGCAGTATTTT.

The CDR3 protein is CASSPGDIRENIQYF. The CDR3 bases are TGTGCCAGCAGCCCTGGGGATATTCGAGAAAACATTCAGTACTTC. V usage is TRBV9 and J usage is TRBJ2-7; the D is unclear. The closer fit of TRBJ2-4 to the DNA end suggests the J call may be wrong. Germline values: CDR1 SGDLS, CDR2 YYNGEE. CDR3 length equals 15 residues.

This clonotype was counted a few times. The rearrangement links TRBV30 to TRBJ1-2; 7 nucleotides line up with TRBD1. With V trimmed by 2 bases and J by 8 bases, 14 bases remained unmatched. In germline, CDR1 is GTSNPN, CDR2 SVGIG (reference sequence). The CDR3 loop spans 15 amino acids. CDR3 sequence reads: CAWSPTSTGTGGYTF. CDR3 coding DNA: TGTGCCTGGAGTCCCACATCGACAGGGACGGGCGGCTACACCTTC.

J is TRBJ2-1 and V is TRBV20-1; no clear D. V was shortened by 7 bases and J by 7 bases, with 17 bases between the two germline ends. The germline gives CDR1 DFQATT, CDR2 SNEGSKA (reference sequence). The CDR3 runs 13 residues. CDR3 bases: TGCAGTGTATATCAGGTATCGAGGAATGAGCAGTTCTTC. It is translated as CSVYQVSRNEQFF.

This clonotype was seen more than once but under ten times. CDR3 amino acids: CASSYSARVVDRALYEQYF. For the CDR3, the DNA is TGTGCCAGCAGTTACTCGGCCAGGGTGGTGGACAGGGCTCTCTACGAGCAGTACTTC. The chain employs TRBV6-5 and TRBJ2-7; 8 bases align to TRBD1. The germline V gene encodes CDR1 MNHEY and CDR2 SVGAGI. The CDR3 has 19 residues. With V trimmed by 0 bases and J by 3 bases, 16 bases remained unmatched.

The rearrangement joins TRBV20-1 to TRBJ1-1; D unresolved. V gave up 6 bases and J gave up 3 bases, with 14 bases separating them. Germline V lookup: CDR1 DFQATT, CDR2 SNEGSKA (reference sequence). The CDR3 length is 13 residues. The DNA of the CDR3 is TGCAGTGCCCAAAAAGCCGGGGACACTGAAGCTTTCTTT. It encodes CSAQKAGDTEAFF.

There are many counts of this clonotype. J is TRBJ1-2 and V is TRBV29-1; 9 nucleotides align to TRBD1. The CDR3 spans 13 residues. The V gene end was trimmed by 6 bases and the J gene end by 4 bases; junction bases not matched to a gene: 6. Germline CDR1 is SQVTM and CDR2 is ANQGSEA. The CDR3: CSVRQGVFYGYTF. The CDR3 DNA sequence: TGCAGCGTAAGACAGGGGGTTTTCTATGGCTACACCTTC.